This T cell receptor (beta chain) was found in a study of response to subunit inactivated influenza vaccine (dated by TCRdb to between 2017 and 2018). Regarding the study in general: Deep quantitative profiling of the T cell receptor repertoire was used in the study to follow responses to a trivalent subunit inactivated influenza vaccine. What the authors observed across the whole study: The authors suggested that each seasonal influenza vaccination may recruit only a limited number of new T cells.

With respect to this clonotype: It lacks a known antigen. Base qualities were left out, and no much larger clone turns up one base away.

The time point tag for this specimen amounts to: 45 days after influenza vaccine administration. Library preparation used RT-PCR. Reads for this sample came from an Illumina HiSeq 2500. TCRdb reanalyzed the raw reads on its own, using fastp at Q25 for trimming and MiXCR for clone calling, and kept in-frame beta chains. Each CDR3 protein appears once, grouped with its most common genes and DNA. The sample table shows fewer than 700,000 distinct CDR3 sequences, and 10% to 15% are seen once. The ten largest clones represent 13% of the sample. For this chain, trimming is 4 bases at the V end and 3 bases at the J end, and the number of junction bases without a gene match is 6. CDR3 length: 17 amino acids, cysteine to phenylalanine. The only DNA kept is the CDR3, 51 bases in frame from the first base.

The origin of this receptor is a man aged 45 to 65 who received an inactivated influenza vaccine. Donor details come from another sample of the same person, matched by shared clones. The sequence joins TRBV12-3 or TRBV12-4 to TRBJ2-2, with 12 central nucleotides matching TRBD2. Sequenced material: PBMCs from blood, taken 40 to 50 days after vaccination. This receptor carries the CDR3 CASSYLRLAGDTGELFF. The bases read TGTGCCAGCAGTTATTTAAGACTAGCGGGAGACACCGGGGAGCTGTTTTTT.